The subject of this entry is one T cell receptor beta chain. Its antigen is as yet unknown. The data derive from a study of cytomegalovirus exposure and HLA in healthy donors. Study context: Out of 398 genotyped donors, about 80% belonged to the Caucasian-associated ancestry cluster. Study results and caveats: Donors were assumed by presence/absence analyses to have roughly uniform sequencing depth.

The PCR had 60 Vbeta and 13 Jbeta primers. Profiled with immunoSEQ multiplex PCR; TCRdb holds only in-frame clones, not every one. The table shows some 120,000 clones, with roughly four fifths occurring only once. The receptor's source is a middle-aged man in good health and CMV-seronegative. Sequenced material: PBMCs.

CDR3 in DNA: TGTGCCAGCAGCTTAGCCGGGAGCCAAGAGACCCAGTACTTC. Translation gives CASSLAGSQETQYF. V is TRBV5-4 and J is TRBJ2-5; TRBD2 might be the D (6 bases). Germline V lookup: CDR1 SGHNT, CDR2 YYREEE (reference sequence). The CDR3 length is 14 residues. Trimming cost V 2 bases and J 1 base, with 9 bases left between them. Full variable domain (rest looked up from reference TRBV5-4 and TRBJ2-5): ETGVTQSPTHLIKTRGQQVTLRCSSQSGHNTVSWYQQALGQGPQFIFQYYREEENGRGNFPPRFSGLQFPNYSSELNVNALELDDSALYLCASSLAGSQETQYFGPGTRLLVL.